Following are 30 T cell receptor beta chains from one sample sequenced in a study of T cell clonality in common variable immunodeficiency. Sequencing used immunoSEQ multiplex PCR; TCRdb keeps in-frame clones, though not all of them. The counts give approximately 50,000 clones, none of them seen only once; 2% to 2.5% is held by the top ten. The sample taken for sequencing was peripheral blood mononuclear cells. The receptors shown here come from a person aged 18-70 years in good health.

In its sample, this clone was seen many times. The CDR3 end lies 3 residues beyond the end of the read and is filled in from the germline J gene. This rearrangement joins TRBV4-1 to TRBJ2-7; 10 bases are shared with TRBD1. V lost 3 bases to trimming and J lost 5 bases; unmatched junction nucleotides: 7. CDR3 length: 15 amino acids. Looked up from germline, CDR1 is MGHRA and CDR2 is YSYEKL. The DNA read from the CDR3 is TGCGCCAGCAGCCAGACTGGGGACAGGGGTAACGAG. This gives the protein CASSQTGDRGNE. Given in full, the CDR3 is CASSQTGDRGNEQYF.

This clone was observed at least ten times. The observed sequence ends 3 residues before the CDR3 terminus, with the missing tail filled in from the germline J gene. This chain links TRBV7-9 with TRBJ1-4; D is unclear. V was shortened by 8 bases and J by 8 bases, with 18 bases between the two germline ends. CDR3 length: 14 residues. Germline values: CDR1 SEHNR, CDR2 FQNEAQ (reference sequence). Here the CDR3 reads CASRKPGEGEKLFF. CDR3 DNA, as far as it was read: TGTGCCAGCCGAAAGCCCGGGGAGGGCGAAAAA.

This clone was seen repeatedly, ten times or more. The sequenced fragment ends 3 residues before the CDR3 boundary, so the rest is inferred from the germline J gene. This rearrangement joins TRBV20-1 to TRBJ2-7; 13 bases are a match to TRBD2. V lost 2 bases and J lost 1; bases outside the gene matches: 8. Germline values: CDR1 DFQATT, CDR2 SNEGSKA (reference sequence). The CDR3 covers 17 residues. The CDR3: CSARQRGTSGASYEQYF. The CDR3 bases that were read are TGCAGTGCTAGACAGCGAGGGACTAGCGGGGCATCCTACGAG.

There are many counts of this clone. The read terminates 3 residues ahead of where the CDR3 ends, so the germline J gene completes it. Other DNA sequences within the sample encode an identical CDR3. V usage is TRBV5-1 and J usage is TRBJ1-5; the D gene is possibly TRBD1 (5 bases). V was trimmed by 0 bases and J by 1 base, leaving 5 bases between them. The CDR3 contains 14 residues. The germline V gene has CDR1 SGHRS and CDR2 YFSETQ. This chain's CDR3 is CASSLAGSNQPQHF. The covered CDR3 bases are TGCGCCAGCAGCTTGGCAGGGAGCAATCAGCCC. Full variable domain (outside the CDR3, taken from reference TRBV5-1 and TRBJ1-5): KAGVTQTPRYLIKTRGQQVTLSCSPISGHRSVSWYQQTPGQGLQFLFEYFSETQRNKGNFPGRFSGRQFSNSRSEMNVSTLELGDSALYLCASSLAGSNQPQHFGDGTRLSIL.

With respect to this clone: The CDR3 end lies 3 residues beyond the end of the read and is filled in from the germline J gene. This rearrangement joins TRBV11-1 to TRBJ2-7; the D is unclear. V lost 2 bases and J lost 3, with 8 bases in between. This CDR3 contains 13 residues. Germline V lookup: CDR1 SGHAT, CDR2 FQDESV (reference sequence). This chain's CDR3 is CASSLPQFYEQYF. The sequenced CDR3 bases are TGTGCCAGCAGCTTACCTCAGTTCTACGAG.

This clone was seen ten or more times. The CDR3 is cut off 3 residues early in the read; its end comes from the germline J gene. The chain couples TRBV7-3 to TRBJ2-5; possibly TRBD1 for D (5 bases). The germline CDR1 and CDR2 sequences are SGHTA and FQGTGA. The V end lost 3 bases, the J end lost 5 bases, and 13 bases lay between the germline ends. The CDR3 sequence is 14 residues long. CDR3 sequence reads: CASSFQGVGETQYF. CDR3 DNA, as far as it was read: TGTGCCAGCAGCTTTCAGGGCGTAGGGGAGACC.

This clone was counted at least ten times. With the read ending 3 residues before the CDR3 end, the germline J gene is used to fill in that end. The chain combines TRBV5-1 with TRBJ1-2; 9 nucleotides line up with TRBD1. The CDR3 spans 15 residues. Germline values: CDR1 SGHRS, CDR2 YFSETQ. V lost 0 bases to trimming and J lost 6 bases; unmatched junction nucleotides: 6. The part of the CDR3 DNA that was read is TGCGCCAGCAGCTTGGAAGGGACAGGGTCTGATGGC. Translating gives CASSLEGTGSDG. The full-length CDR3 reads as CASSLEGTGSDGYTF.

This clone has a count of ten or more. The read ends 3 residues before the CDR3 terminus; that terminus is restored from the germline J gene. V and J are TRBV30 and TRBJ1-1; 7 positions match TRBD1. CDR3 length: 15 residues. Per germline, CDR1 GTSNPN and CDR2 SVGIG (reference sequence). The CDR3 reads CGVRRQGRDYTEAFF. The sequenced CDR3 bases are TGTGGAGTAAGGCGACAGGGACGAGATTACACTGAA.

This clone was detected ten times or more. The read terminates 3 residues before the CDR3 end, so the remaining end is supplied by the germline J gene. The chain employs TRBV19 and TRBJ2-3; the D gene is possibly TRBD1 (5 bases). CDR1 is LNHDA and CDR2 is SQIVND in the germline V gene (reference sequence). The V end was cut by 5 bases, the J end by 3 bases, with 12 bases between. CDR3 length: 14 residues. The DNA read from the CDR3 is TGTGCCAGTAGTCCCGCCAGGACAACAGATACG. Its protein is CASSPARTTDT. The complete CDR3 sequence is CASSPARTTDTQYF.

This clone was picked up many times. From the germline J gene comes the end of the CDR3, since the read stops 3 residues before it. J is TRBJ1-5 and V is TRBV20-1, with D possibly being TRBD1 (6 bases). Deletions cut 3 bases from V and 0 bases from J, with 15 bases between. Germline V gene lookup returns CDR1 DFQATT and CDR2 SNEGSKA (reference sequence). This CDR3 comprises 16 residues. Here the CDR3 reads CSASPGTRYSNQPQHF. The CDR3 DNA, read in part, is TGCAGTGCTAGCCCCGGGACACGGTATAGCAATCAGCCC.

Ten or more counts support this clone. From the germline J gene comes the end of the CDR3, since the read stops 3 residues before it. The gene calls are TRBV7-2 and TRBJ2-1; 9 bases fit TRBD2. This CDR3 contains 14 residues. J gave up 6 bases and V 4 bases, and 4 bases lay outside the gene matches. Germline V gene lookup returns CDR1 SGHTA and CDR2 FQGNSA. This CDR3 reads CASSSLAGLNEQFF. The covered CDR3 bases are TGTGCCAGCAGCTCCCTAGCGGGGCTCAATGAG. The full variable domain, rest sourced from reference TRBV7-2 and TRBJ2-1, is GAGVSQSPSNKVTEKGKDVELRCDPISGHTALYWYRQSLGQGLEFLIYFQGNSAPDKSGLPSDRFSAERTGGSVSTLTIQRTQQEDSAVYLCASSSLAGLNEQFFGPGTRLTVL.

This clone was seen many times. CDR3 DNA, as far as it was read: TGTGCCAGTAGTTCCCTCGGGACTTCGAACACTGAA. Encoded protein: CASSSLGTSNTE. The whole CDR3 region reads CASSSLGTSNTEAFF. The chain carries TRBV19 and TRBJ1-1, with D perhaps matching TRBD1 (5 bases). The read terminates 3 residues ahead of where the CDR3 ends, so the germline J gene completes it. The CDR3 contains 15 residues. V was shortened by 5 bases and J by 1 base, with 14 bases between the two germline ends. Germline V gives CDR1 LNHDA, CDR2 SQIVND (reference sequence).

Many counts were recorded for this clone. The CDR3 spells CASSEEGLPVETQYF. CDR3 DNA, as far as it was read: TGTGCCAGCAGTGAAGAAGGGTTACCAGTAGAGACC. This chain joins TRBV6-1 and TRBJ2-5; D unclear. The sequence runs out 3 residues before the end of the CDR3; the remainder is reconstructed from the germline J gene. Trimming took 1 base from V and 4 from J, leaving 13 bases between them. This CDR3 has 15 amino acids. The germline gives CDR1 MNHNS, CDR2 SASEGT.

The sample holds many counts of this clone. The CDR3 is cut off 3 residues early in the read; its end comes from the germline J gene. This sample also contains other DNA sequences that code for the same CDR3. V usage is TRBV7-3 and J usage is TRBJ2-3; TRBD2 might be the D (5 bases). Trimming took off 2 bases at V and 2 bases at J, with 8 bases between the two ends. The CDR3 covers 14 residues. The germline CDR1 and CDR2 sequences are SGHTA and FQGTGA. The CDR3 here is CASSLAGPTDTQYF. The CDR3 DNA, read in part, is TGTGCCAGCAGCTTAGCGGGTCCCACAGATACG.

This clone was detected many times. The DNA ends 3 residues before the CDR3 does, and the rest of the CDR3 is filled in from the germline J gene. This chain links TRBV5-1 with TRBJ2-7, with unresolved D. The length of the CDR3 is 15 residues. V was trimmed by 0 bases and J by 1 base, leaving 11 bases between them. Germline lookup yields CDR1 SGHRS and CDR2 YFSETQ. The CDR3 here is CASSLAVIESYEQYF. The sequenced CDR3 bases are TGCGCCAGCAGCTTGGCGGTAATCGAGTCCTACGAG.

This clone was recorded at least ten times. The sequence runs out 3 residues before the end of the CDR3; the remainder is reconstructed from the germline J gene. V usage is TRBV20-1 and J usage is TRBJ2-1; 10 bases agree with TRBD2. J was trimmed by 4 bases and V by 3 bases; bases with no gene match: 3. Germline CDR1 DFQATT, CDR2 SNEGSKA (reference sequence). The CDR3 consists of 14 residues. Partial CDR3 DNA: TGCAGTGCTAGTAGACTAGCGGGTTACAATGAG. Amino acid sequence: CSASRLAGYNE. The entire CDR3 sequence reads CSASRLAGYNEQFF.

This clone was recorded a few times. The read falls 3 residues short of the CDR3 end, and the missing part is taken from the germline J gene. V usage is TRBV7-9 and J usage is TRBJ1-1; D gene uncertain. Germline V lookup: CDR1 SEHNR, CDR2 FQNEAQ (reference sequence). Trimming stripped 2 bases from V and 4 bases from J, with 11 bases between. CDR3 length: 14 amino acids. CDR3: CASSLTLAVTEAFF. CDR3 DNA (partial): TGTGCCAGCAGCTTAACCCTTGCGGTCACTGAA.

This clone was recorded at least ten times. The read ends 3 residues early relative to the CDR3; the germline J gene fills the gap. This chain connects TRBV18 to TRBJ1-4; 10 bases fit TRBD1. The CDR3 covers 15 residues. Germline CDR1 is KGHSH and CDR2 is LQKENI. Trimming took 4 bases from V and 3 from J; bases not matched to a gene: 2. CDR3: CASSRGTGANEKLFF. The sequenced CDR3 bases are TGTGCCAGCTCACGAGGGACAGGGGCTAATGAAAAA.

This clone has ten or more counts. The CDR3 goes on 3 residues after the read ends, and that part is filled in from the germline J gene. The chain couples TRBV20-1 to TRBJ1-2; D remains ambiguous. The V gene's germline CDR1 is DFQATT and CDR2 SNEGSKA (reference sequence). The CDR3 contains 11 residues. The sequenced part of the CDR3 DNA is TGCAGCCCCCCGGGTTCCTATGGC. Translation: CSPPGSYG. Given in full, the CDR3 is CSPPGSYGYTF.

This clone has a count of ten or more. The read terminates 3 residues ahead of where the CDR3 ends, so the germline J gene completes it. This rearrangement joins TRBV5-1 to TRBJ2-3, with a possible D match to TRBD1 (5 bases). Germline-derived CDR1 and CDR2 are SGHRS and YFSETQ. V lost 0 bases, J lost 4 bases, and 18 bases lay in between. The CDR3 contains 17 residues. The CDR3 is CASSLVPREALADTQYF. CDR3 DNA (partial): TGCGCCAGCAGCTTGGTGCCCAGGGAAGCGCTAGCAGATACG.

There are many counts of this clone. The missing CDR3 end, 3 residues past where the read stops, is filled in from the germline J gene. The gene calls are TRBV28 and TRBJ2-7; D uncertain. There are 15 residues in the CDR3. The V end was cut by 6 bases, the J end by 1 base, with 16 bases between. Germline CDR1 MDHEN, CDR2 SYDVKM. CDR3 DNA, as far as it was read: TGTGCCAGCAGGCTGAGCCAGGTGGGTTCCTACGAG. The encoded protein is CASRLSQVGSYE. The entire CDR3 protein is CASRLSQVGSYEQYF.

Of note for this clone: The read falls 3 residues short of the CDR3 end, and the missing part is taken from the germline J gene. J is TRBJ2-3 and V is TRBV19; D not resolved. Germline V gene data show CDR1 as LNHDA and CDR2 as SQIVND (reference sequence). The CDR3 totals 14 residues. Trimming removed 7 bases at V and 3 bases at J, with 14 bases between. The part of the CDR3 DNA that was read is TGTGCCAGTACTGAGAGACAACCTACAGATACG. Amino acid sequence: CASTERQPTDT. In full, the CDR3 reads CASTERQPTDTQYF.

In this sample, this clone turned up many times. The sequence runs out 3 residues before the end of the CDR3; the remainder is reconstructed from the germline J gene. The chain couples TRBV30 to TRBJ1-1; a possible D gene is TRBD1 (5 bases). Germline loops: CDR1 GTSNPN, CDR2 SVGIG (reference sequence). The length of the CDR3 is 11 residues. The V gene lost 5 bases and the J gene lost 2 bases, with 6 bases spanning the gap. The DNA read from the CDR3 is TGTGCCTGGGACAGAAACACTGAA. Encoded protein: CAWDRNTE. The full CDR3 protein reads CAWDRNTEAFF. The variable domain in full, completed from reference TRBV30 and TRBJ1-1, reads SQTIHQWPATLVQPVGSPLSLECTVEGTSNPNLYWYRQAAGRGLQLLFYSVGIGQISSEVPQNLSASRPQDRQFILSSKKLLLSDSGFYLCAWDRNTEAFFGQGTRLTVV.

This clone was seen ten or more times. The missing CDR3 end, 3 residues past where the read stops, is filled in from the germline J gene. V gene TRBV6-1 combines with J gene TRBJ1-3; D ambiguous. The CDR3 runs 13 residues. Per the germline V gene, CDR1 is MNHNS and CDR2 is SASEGT. Trimming took off 2 bases at V and 7 bases at J, with 9 bases between the two ends. CDR3 bases read: TGTGCCAGCAGTGAACAAGCTCGGAACACC. Its translation is CASSEQARNT. The full CDR3 sequence reads CASSEQARNTIYF.

With regard to this clone: The read terminates 3 residues before the CDR3 end, so the remaining end is supplied by the germline J gene. V gene TRBV30 combines with J gene TRBJ1-1; TRBD1 might be the D (6 bases). Germline V gene sequence: CDR1 GTSNPN, CDR2 SVGIG (reference sequence). The CDR3 runs to 14 residues. Trimming shortened V by 2 bases and J by 0 bases, and 10 bases separated the two germline ends. The CDR3 sequence is CAWSLDSMNTEAFF. The sequenced part of the CDR3 DNA is TGTGCCTGGAGTTTGGACAGCATGAACACTGAA.

This clone was counted ten times or more. The CDR3 goes on 3 residues after the read ends, and that part is filled in from the germline J gene. The rearrangement joins TRBV4-1 to TRBJ2-7; tentative D call: TRBD2 (6 bases). The CDR3 extends over 14 amino acids. Germline assignment: CDR1 MGHRA and CDR2 YSYEKL. Trimming left V 5 bases short and J 4 bases short, with 15 bases between. The CDR3 sequence: CASSSEGLSYEQYF. The part of the CDR3 DNA that was read is TGCGCCAGCAGCTCTGAGGGACTTAGTTACGAG.

This clone was counted at least ten times. The CDR3 end is not reached by the read, which stops 3 residues before it; the germline J gene fills it in. The J gene is TRBJ2-3, the V gene TRBV5-1; tentatively, D is TRBD2 (7 bases). V lost 6 bases and J 4 bases, leaving 15 bases between the germline ends. This CDR3 has 14 residues. The V gene's germline CDR1 is SGHRS and CDR2 YFSETQ. CDR3 DNA (partial): TGCGCCAGCAACTTAGGCGGGGGCGCAGATACG. It is translated as CASNLGGGADT. The whole CDR3 reads CASNLGGGADTQYF.

Ten or more counts support this clone. From the germline J gene comes the end of the CDR3, since the read stops 3 residues before it. The J gene is TRBJ2-7, the V gene TRBV20-1, with D possibly matching TRBD2 (6 bases). The germline V gene encodes CDR1 DFQATT and CDR2 SNEGSKA (reference sequence). The CDR3 is made up of 15 amino acids. V lost 0 bases, J lost 2 bases, and 14 bases lay in between. The part of the CDR3 DNA that was read is TGCAGTGCTAGAGAGGAGTGGGGGGAGGCCTACGAG. This translates into CSAREEWGEAYE. The full CDR3 protein reads CSAREEWGEAYEQYF.

This clone has at least ten counts. With the read ending 3 residues before the CDR3 end, the germline J gene is used to fill in that end. This chain uses TRBV2 with TRBJ2-7; tentatively, D is TRBD1 (7 bases). The germline V gene encodes CDR1 SNHLY and CDR2 FYNNEI. The germline V and J ends were trimmed by 9 bases and 6 bases, with 18 bases remaining between them. The CDR3 has 13 amino acids. The covered CDR3 bases are TGTGCCAGGGCGGCGGAGGGGGCCGGCGAG. It specifies CARAAEGAGE. The whole CDR3 is CARAAEGAGEQYF.

As regards this clone: The read terminates 3 residues before the CDR3 end, so the remaining end is supplied by the germline J gene. The V call is TRBV19, the J call TRBJ2-1; TRBD1 agrees at 8 bases. This CDR3 spans 18 amino acids. Germline-derived CDR1 and CDR2 are LNHDA and SQIVND (reference sequence). The V segment lost 7 bases and the J segment 0 bases; nucleotides outside the gene matches: 14. CDR3 protein: CASNSGQGFPISYNEQFF. CDR3 DNA (partial): TGTGCCAGTAACTCAGGACAGGGCTTCCCCATCTCCTACAATGAG.